This is a list of T cell receptor beta chains from one sample in a study of identical twins. TCRdb redid the calling of the 5' RACE reads with MiXCR, one entry per CDR3 protein. The sample has roughly 1.6 million distinct CDR3 sequences; roughly 35% are singletons. The sample consisted of cord blood. The source is a newborn girl in good health. CDR3s include the opening cysteine and the closing phenylalanine or tryptophan. A D gene is named only where the DNA matches it firmly. Some rows mark clone size as missing; the rest say once, few, many or name a class of expanded clone.

j_gene,v_gene,d_gene,abundance,CDR3nt,CDR3aa
TRBJ2-4,TRBV5-1,-,-,TGCGCCAGCAGCTTGGCCAGGCCCCCGGCCCTATACAATGAGCAGTACTTC,CASSLARPPALYNEQYF
TRBJ2-4,TRBV7-8,TRBD1,-,TGTGCCAGCAGCTTAGCGGGACAGGTTGCCAAAAACATTCAGTACTTC,CASSLAGQVAKNIQYF
TRBJ2-5,TRBV20-1,-,few,TGCAGTGCAAAGTACGCGGCACAAGAGACCCAGTACTTC,CSAKYAAQETQYF
TRBJ2-7,TRBV28,-,few,TGTGCCAGCAGCGCAAAGGGGTACGAGCAGTACTTC,CASSAKGYEQYF
TRBJ2-7,TRBV29-1,TRBD2,many,TGCAGCGTTGACAATTCGGGACTAGCGGAGCGCTCAGGTTCCTACGAGCAGTACTTC,CSVDNSGLAERSGSYEQYF
TRBJ1-6,TRBV28,-,once,TGTGCCAGCACCGGGGCGCTCTTACGACCCCTCCACTTT,CASTGALLRPLHF
TRBJ1-2,TRBV5-1,-,few,TGCGCCAGCAGGGACCACCTGGTGGACTATGGCTACACCTTC,CASRDHLVDYGYTF
TRBJ2-7,TRBV7-2,TRBD2,-,TGTGCCAGCAGCCACCTAGCGGAGTCCTACAATGAGCAGTACTTC,CASSHLAESYNEQYF
TRBJ1-2,TRBV7-2,TRBD1,-,TGTGCCAGCAGCTTAAGGACAGGGCTGGGCTATGGCTACACCTTC,CASSLRTGLGYGYTF
TRBJ2-7,TRBV7-2,TRBD2,-,TGTGCCAGCACCCCTAGCGGGAGGATGGGCGAGCAGTACTTC,CASTPSGRMGEQYF
TRBJ2-7,TRBV20-1,-,-,TGCAGTGCTGGCCGGGGCCTAGTTTACGAGCAGTACTTC,CSAGRGLVYEQYF
TRBJ2-7,TRBV2,-,few,TGTGCCAGCAGTGAGCTCTTGATGGGCTACGAGCAGTACTTC,CASSELLMGYEQYF
TRBJ2-5,TRBV4-1,-,once,TGCGCCAGCAGCGAAGGGACGGTGGAGTTGGGGACCCAGTACTTC,CASSEGTVELGTQYF
TRBJ2-6,TRBV2,-,-,TGTGCCAGCAGAAAGGGGTCTGGGGCCAACGTCCTGACTTTC,CASRKGSGANVLTF
TRBJ2-4,TRBV6-1,-,-,TGTGCCAGCAGTGAAGCGAGGTATATCGGGAGCTCAGCCAAAAACATTCAGTACTTC,CASSEARYIGSSAKNIQYF
TRBJ2-1,TRBV10-3,TRBD2,-,TGTGCCATCAGTAGACTAGCGGGGGGACTGGAGGATGAGCAGTTCTTC,CAISRLAGGLEDEQFF
TRBJ2-3,TRBV27,-,-,TGTGCCAGCAGTTGGGGAGGAGGGAGCCTAGATACGCAGTATTTT,CASSWGGGSLDTQYF
TRBJ2-1,TRBV11-3,-,-,TGTGCCAGCAGCCAGTCATACGGTTCCCATAACAATGAGCAGTTCTTC,CASSQSYGSHNNEQFF
TRBJ1-1,TRBV10-1,-,-,TGCGCCAGCAGTGAGGGCAGCGGGTTTTACACTGAAGCTTTCTTT,CASSEGSGFYTEAFF
TRBJ2-1,TRBV5-1,-,few,TGCGCCAGCAGCTTGGAAATCCATGAGCAGTTCTTC,CASSLEIHEQFF
TRBJ1-2,TRBV11-2,TRBD1,-,TGTGCCAGCAGCATTCCCGGGACAGAGACCCTCTATGGCTACACCTTC,CASSIPGTETLYGYTF
TRBJ2-7,TRBV28,TRBD1,once,TGTGCCAGCAAAGGGGTCGAGGGGGCCCCTTCTAGATTCTCCCCCAGCTCCTACGAGCAGTACTTC,CASKGVEGAPSRFSPSSYEQYF
TRBJ2-7,TRBV27,-,many,TGCGCCAGCAGCCCTGTTGGGTACGAGCAGTACTTC,CASSPVGYEQYF
TRBJ2-5,TRBV29-1,TRBD2,-,TGCAGCCCGACTAGCGCGCATGAGCAGTACTTC,CSPTSAHEQYF
TRBJ1-6,TRBV4-1,TRBD1,-,TGCGCCAGCAGCCAAATCATCACAGGGGTTATTAATTCACCCCTCCACTTT,CASSQIITGVINSPLHF
TRBJ2-2,TRBV20-1,-,-,TGCAGTGCTAGAGTACGGGGGACCACCGGGGAGCTGTTTTTT,CSARVRGTTGELFF
TRBJ2-7,TRBV24-1,TRBD1,many,TGTGCCACCAGTGATCGGGGACAGACGTCCTACGAGCAGTACTTC,CATSDRGQTSYEQYF
TRBJ2-3,TRBV9,TRBD2,-,TGTGCCAGCAGCGTAGGAGCGGGGGCTTCAGATACGCAGTATTTT,CASSVGAGASDTQYF
TRBJ2-1,TRBV2,-,-,TGTGCCAGCAGTGATTTGGGGGAGGATGAGCAGTTCTTC,CASSDLGEDEQFF
TRBJ1-5,TRBV5-6,TRBD1,few,TGTGCCAGCAGCTTGACAGGGGGTCGCAATCAGCCCCAGCATTTT,CASSLTGGRNQPQHF
TRBJ1-6,TRBV20-1,-,-,TGCAGTACGAGGGGTGGGGGCTCCTATAATTCACCCCTCCACTTT,CSTRGGGSYNSPLHF
TRBJ2-7,TRBV7-9,-,few,TGTGCCAGCAGCCCCGGGGACTTCTCCTACGAGCAGTACTTC,CASSPGDFSYEQYF
TRBJ2-3,TRBV10-3,TRBD2,-,TGTGCCATCAGTGTCGCTAGCGGGAGGGACCCTAGCACAGATACGCAGTATTTT,CAISVASGRDPSTDTQYF
TRBJ1-2,TRBV6-1,-,few,TGTGCCAGCAGTGAAAGGAGTCCCCCCTATGGCTACACCTTC,CASSERSPPYGYTF
TRBJ2-3,TRBV6-2/TRBV6-3,TRBD2,few,TGTGCCAGCAGTTACTCGACGGGACTAGCGGGAGTTTCAGATACGCAGTATTTT,CASSYSTGLAGVSDTQYF
TRBJ1-5,TRBV4-2,-,few,TGTGCCAGCAGCCAAATTGTCCATAGCAATCAGCCCCAGCATTTT,CASSQIVHSNQPQHF
TRBJ2-7,TRBV3-1,-,many,TGTGCCAGCAGCCAAGACTCCCGCGAGCAGTACTTC,CASSQDSREQYF
TRBJ2-7,TRBV5-1,-,few,TGCGCCAGCAGCCGACTAGGGCCCGCCTACGAGCAGTACTTC,CASSRLGPAYEQYF
TRBJ1-2,TRBV2,-,few,TGTGCCAGCAGACCGCAAATCGACAGAGCTAACTATGGCTACACCTTC,CASRPQIDRANYGYTF
TRBJ2-6,TRBV5-3,-,-,TGTGCCAGCAGCTTAGCTGCTCATTCCTCTGGGGCCAACGTCCTGACTTTC,CASSLAAHSSGANVLTF
TRBJ2-7,TRBV12-3/TRBV12-4,TRBD2,-,TGTGCCAGCAGTTCAGCGGGACTAGCGTCCTACGAGCAGTACTTC,CASSSAGLASYEQYF
TRBJ2-7,TRBV20-1,-,-,TGCAGTGCTAGGGTACGCGCCCGCTACGAGCAGTACTTC,CSARVRARYEQYF
TRBJ1-2,TRBV30,-,few,TGTGCCTGGAGTGCGTCCGGGAACTATGGCTACACCTTC,CAWSASGNYGYTF
TRBJ2-1,TRBV11-2,TRBD2,few,TGTGCCAGCAGCTTAGAGCCTAGCGGGAGGATTTACAATGAGCAGTTCTTC,CASSLEPSGRIYNEQFF
TRBJ2-1,TRBV12-3/TRBV12-4,TRBD2,many,TGTGCCAGCAGTACCGAAGGACTAGCGGAGCAGTTCTTC,CASSTEGLAEQFF
TRBJ2-3,TRBV4-2,TRBD2,-,TGTGCCAGCAGCCCCCATACTAGCGCCAGTGGAGGCACAGATACGCAGTATTTT,CASSPHTSASGGTDTQYF
TRBJ1-2,TRBV12-3/TRBV12-4,-,-,TGTGCCAGCAGTTTGGCAGTGAGCTCGACCGGATCGAATAACTATGGCTACACCTTC,CASSLAVSSTGSNNYGYTF
TRBJ1-2,TRBV11-2,-,once,TGTGCCAGCAGCTTAGTCTGGGGGATTGGTGGCTACACCTTC,CASSLVWGIGGYTF
TRBJ2-1,TRBV20-1,-,few,TGCAGTGCTCAATCGGTGAATGAGCAGTTCTTC,CSAQSVNEQFF
TRBJ2-1,TRBV4-2,-,-,TGTGCCAGCAGCCAAGGAAACAGGGAGTCCAATGAGCAGTTCTTC,CASSQGNRESNEQFF
TRBJ1-1,TRBV10-3,-,-,TGTGCCATCAGTGAGTCGTGGGCAGGGGAGACTGAAGCTTTCTTT,CAISESWAGETEAFF
TRBJ1-2,TRBV12-3/TRBV12-4,TRBD1,-,TGTGCCAGCAGTGTAAGCCCAGGGGGTAGATATGGCTACACCTTC,CASSVSPGGRYGYTF
TRBJ1-6,TRBV6-1,-,-,TGTGCCAGCAGTGAATTGGCCCACCTTACAGGCAGCTCCTATAATTCACCCCTCCACTTT,CASSELAHLTGSSYNSPLHF
TRBJ2-7,TRBV20-1,-,few,TGCAGTGCTAGAGATGGTAAGGGTTACGAGCAGTACTTC,CSARDGKGYEQYF
TRBJ2-5,TRBV20-1,-,few,TGCAGTGCTAGAGATCTAGCGCAGACCCAGTACTTC,CSARDLAQTQYF